This T cell receptor beta chain was recovered during a study of cytomegalovirus exposure and HLA in healthy donors (dated by TCRdb to 2015 to 2018). Some background on the complete study: According to a later analysis, the 120 or so validation repertoires were produced on the same platform as the 666 repertoires of the first cohort. The study aimed to test whether signatures of past pathogen exposure could be identified by cataloging public T cell receptors. Along with the roughly 700-subject first cohort, a separate validation cohort of approximately 110 different subjects was used. To predict cytomegalovirus infection status, the study combined high-throughput TCR immunosequencing, statistical association of individual TCRs with disease status, and machine learning.

Findings and caveats that apply to the study as a whole: It was suggested by the authors that the approach could potentially be generalized to other disease states and immunological phenotypes. The classifier was reported to diagnose cytomegalovirus status with high specificity and sensitivity in both the original and validation cohorts. All 120 or so repertoires were used to score co-occurrence in the validation cohort in a later analysis, because that analysis had no HLA typing for the cohort. The study gave a list of more than 150 TCR beta chains associated with cytomegalovirus. In a later analysis, TCRs clustered in the first cohort were found to also tend to co-occur in the approximately 110 validation repertoires, with about 93% of cluster scores above 0. In vitro tests confirmed that a few of the cytomegalovirus-associated TCR beta chains recognize cytomegalovirus antigens. Most TCR sequences were seen in very few donors, while some public TCRs were found in many individuals.

Donors formed part of the validation cohort, which comprised about 130 subjects and was distinct from the first cohort of under 800 subjects. The library was generated by the immunoSEQ multiplex PCR assay. Per the source publication's procedure: A statistical classification framework was developed to diagnose cytomegalovirus status using the catalog of TCR beta chain sequences. In its TCRdb copy, this immuneACCESS table keeps in-frame sequences only and misses some clones. Where compared with another copy, unresolved V genes explain less than half of these, and the others have no known cause. V and J calls and clone size are given by that table; D and trimming were obtained from the DNA. Here the sample has roughly 60,000 clones; roughly 95% occur a single time. The leading ten clones occupy roughly 6.3% of the sample. Reading from cysteine to phenylalanine, the CDR3 counts 13 amino acids. The only DNA kept is the CDR3, 39 bases in frame from the first base. CDR1 SGDLS and CDR2 YYNGEE are derived from the germline V gene. V ends up 7 bases short and J 0 bases short, with an unmatched junction base count of 2.

Of note for this clone: Its antigen remains unidentified. Base qualities are not provided; no much larger clone lies one nucleotide away.

The TCR sequence derives from a woman between 18 and 29 years old in good health and CMV-seropositive. Sequencing was done on a sample of PBMCs. The chain is assembled from TRBV9 and TRBJ2-7, with 9 bases aligning to TRBD1. CDR3 protein: CASGTGFSYEQYF. In nucleotide form, the sequence is TGTGCCAGCGGGACAGGGTTCTCCTACGAGCAGTACTTC.